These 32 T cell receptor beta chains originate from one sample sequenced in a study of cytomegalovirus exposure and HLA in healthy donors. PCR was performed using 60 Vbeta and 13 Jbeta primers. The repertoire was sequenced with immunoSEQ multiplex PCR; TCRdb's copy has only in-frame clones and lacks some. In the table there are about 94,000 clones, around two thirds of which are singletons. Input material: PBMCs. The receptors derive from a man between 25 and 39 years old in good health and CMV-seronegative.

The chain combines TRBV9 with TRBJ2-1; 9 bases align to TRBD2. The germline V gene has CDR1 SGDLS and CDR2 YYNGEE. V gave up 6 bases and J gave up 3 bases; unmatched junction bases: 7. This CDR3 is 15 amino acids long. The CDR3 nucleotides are TGTGCCAGCAACCCCGGGACTAGCATCTACAATGAGCAGTTCTTC. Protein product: CASNPGTSIYNEQFF.

This CDR3 reads CASSFGPSGTYEQYF. The CDR3 DNA follows: TGTGCCAGCAGTTTCGGACCTAGCGGGACCTACGAGCAGTACTTC. The rearrangement links TRBV27 to TRBJ2-5; 9 bases fit TRBD2. The DNA end lines up better with TRBJ2-7; the J call may be wrong. CDR1 and CDR2 from the germline V gene are MNHEY and SMNVEV (reference sequence). The CDR3 runs to 15 residues.

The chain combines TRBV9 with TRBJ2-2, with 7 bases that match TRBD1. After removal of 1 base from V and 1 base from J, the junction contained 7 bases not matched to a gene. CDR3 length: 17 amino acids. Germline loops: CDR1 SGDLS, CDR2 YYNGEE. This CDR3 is CASSVRTGLGNTGELFF. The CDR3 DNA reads TGTGCCAGCAGCGTACGGACAGGTCTGGGGAACACCGGGGAGCTGTTTTTT.

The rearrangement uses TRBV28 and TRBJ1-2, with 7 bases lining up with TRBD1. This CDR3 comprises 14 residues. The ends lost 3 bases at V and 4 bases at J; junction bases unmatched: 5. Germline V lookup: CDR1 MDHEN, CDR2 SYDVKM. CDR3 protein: CASSLTDRVYGYTF. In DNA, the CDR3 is TGTGCCAGCAGTTTGACAGACAGGGTCTATGGCTACACCTTC.

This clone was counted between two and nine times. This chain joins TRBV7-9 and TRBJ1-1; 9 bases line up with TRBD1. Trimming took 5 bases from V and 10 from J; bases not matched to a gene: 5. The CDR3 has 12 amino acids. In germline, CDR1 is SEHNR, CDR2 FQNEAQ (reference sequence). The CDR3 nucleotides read TGTGCCAGCAGCCCGGACAGGGGCGCAGCTTTCTTT. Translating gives CASSPDRGAAFF.

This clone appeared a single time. CDR3 bases: TGTGCCAGCAACCCTAGGGGGAGTGGCTGGAACACCGGGGAGCTGTTTTTT. The encoded protein is CASNPRGSGWNTGELFF. This chain links TRBV9 with TRBJ2-2; the D gene is possibly TRBD1 (6 bases). V lost 6 bases and J lost 1, with 19 bases in between. Germline V gene data show CDR1 as SGDLS and CDR2 as YYNGEE. The CDR3 is made up of 17 amino acids.

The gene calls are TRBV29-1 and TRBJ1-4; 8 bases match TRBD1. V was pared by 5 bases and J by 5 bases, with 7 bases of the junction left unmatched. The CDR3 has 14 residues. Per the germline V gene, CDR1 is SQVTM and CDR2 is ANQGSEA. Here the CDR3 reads CSVSDRGTNEKLFF. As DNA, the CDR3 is TGCAGCGTTTCCGACAGGGGTACCAATGAAAAACTGTTTTTT.

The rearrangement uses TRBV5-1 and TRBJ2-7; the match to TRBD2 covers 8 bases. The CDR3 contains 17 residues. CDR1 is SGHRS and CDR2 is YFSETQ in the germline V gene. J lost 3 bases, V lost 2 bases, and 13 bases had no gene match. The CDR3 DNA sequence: TGCGCCAGCAGCTTCGGGAGACAGGCGGGGGGATACTACGAGCAGTACTTC. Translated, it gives CASSFGRQAGGYYEQYF.

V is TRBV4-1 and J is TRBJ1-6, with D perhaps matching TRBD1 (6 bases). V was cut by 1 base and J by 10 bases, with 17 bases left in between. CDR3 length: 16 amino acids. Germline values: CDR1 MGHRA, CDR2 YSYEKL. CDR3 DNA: TGCGCCAGCAGCCAAGGTCAGGTCAGGGGTTACTCACCCCTCCACTTT. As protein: CASSQGQVRGYSPLHF.

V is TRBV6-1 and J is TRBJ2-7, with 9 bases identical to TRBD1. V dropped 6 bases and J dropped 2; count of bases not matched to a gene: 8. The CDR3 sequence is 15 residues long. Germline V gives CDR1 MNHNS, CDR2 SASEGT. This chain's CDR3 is CASRPERTGAYEQYF. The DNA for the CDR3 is TGTGCCAGCAGGCCAGAACGGACAGGGGCCTACGAGCAGTACTTC.

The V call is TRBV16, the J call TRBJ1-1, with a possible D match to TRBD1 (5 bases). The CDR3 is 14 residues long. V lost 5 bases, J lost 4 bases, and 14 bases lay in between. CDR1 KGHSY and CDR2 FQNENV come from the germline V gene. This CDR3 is CASSFNSGGTEAFF. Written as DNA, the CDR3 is TGTGCCAGCAGCTTTAATTCGGGGGGCACTGAAGCTTTCTTT.

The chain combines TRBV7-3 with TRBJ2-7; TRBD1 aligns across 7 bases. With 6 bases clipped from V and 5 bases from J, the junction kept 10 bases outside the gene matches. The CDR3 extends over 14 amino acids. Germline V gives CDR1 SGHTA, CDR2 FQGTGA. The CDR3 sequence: CASREPGQKNEQYF. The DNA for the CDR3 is TGTGCCAGCAGAGAGCCGGGACAGAAAAACGAGCAGTACTTC.

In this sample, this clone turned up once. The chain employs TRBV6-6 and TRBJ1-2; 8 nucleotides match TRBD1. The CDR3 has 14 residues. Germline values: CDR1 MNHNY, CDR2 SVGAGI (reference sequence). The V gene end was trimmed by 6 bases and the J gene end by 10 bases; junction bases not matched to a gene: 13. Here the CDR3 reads CASRPTGAPRAYTF. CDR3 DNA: TGTGCCAGCAGACCGACAGGGGCGCCCCGCGCCTACACCTTC.

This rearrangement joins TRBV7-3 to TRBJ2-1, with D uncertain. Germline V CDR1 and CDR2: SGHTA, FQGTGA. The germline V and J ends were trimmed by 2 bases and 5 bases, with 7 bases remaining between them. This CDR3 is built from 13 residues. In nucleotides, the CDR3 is TGTGCCAGCAGCTTATTCCGGGACAATGAGCAGTTCTTC. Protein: CASSLFRDNEQFF.

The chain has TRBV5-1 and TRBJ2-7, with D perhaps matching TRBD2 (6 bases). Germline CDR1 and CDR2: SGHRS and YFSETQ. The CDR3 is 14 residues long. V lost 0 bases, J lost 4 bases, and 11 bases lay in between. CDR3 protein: CASSLVSGRYEQYF. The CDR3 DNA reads TGCGCCAGCAGCTTGGTGAGCGGGCGGTACGAGCAGTACTTC.

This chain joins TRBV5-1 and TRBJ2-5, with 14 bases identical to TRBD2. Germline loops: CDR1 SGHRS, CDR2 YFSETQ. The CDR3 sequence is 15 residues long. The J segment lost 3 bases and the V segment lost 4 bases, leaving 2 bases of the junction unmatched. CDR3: CASSRGLAGEETQYF. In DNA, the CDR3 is TGCGCCAGCAGCCGGGGACTAGCGGGAGAAGAGACCCAGTACTTC.

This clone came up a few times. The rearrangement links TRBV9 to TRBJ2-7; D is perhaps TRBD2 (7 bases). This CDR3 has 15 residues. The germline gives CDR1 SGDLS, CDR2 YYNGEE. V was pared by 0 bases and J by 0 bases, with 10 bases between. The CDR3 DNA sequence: TGTGCCAGCAGCGTAGAGGGGGGGCCCTCCTACGAGCAGTACTTC. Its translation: CASSVEGGPSYEQYF.

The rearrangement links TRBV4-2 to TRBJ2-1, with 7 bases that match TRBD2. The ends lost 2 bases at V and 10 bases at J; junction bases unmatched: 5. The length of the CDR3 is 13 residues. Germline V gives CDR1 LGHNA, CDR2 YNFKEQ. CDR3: CASSQWAGDEQFF. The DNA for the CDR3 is TGTGCCAGCAGCCAATGGGCGGGGGACGAGCAGTTCTTC.

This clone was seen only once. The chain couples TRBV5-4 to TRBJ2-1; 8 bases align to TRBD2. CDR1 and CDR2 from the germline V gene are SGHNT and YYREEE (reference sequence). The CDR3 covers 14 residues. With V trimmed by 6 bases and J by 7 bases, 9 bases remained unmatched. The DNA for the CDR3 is TGTGCCAGCAACTTAGCGGGAAGGGAGAATGAGCAGTTCTTC. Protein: CASNLAGRENEQFF.

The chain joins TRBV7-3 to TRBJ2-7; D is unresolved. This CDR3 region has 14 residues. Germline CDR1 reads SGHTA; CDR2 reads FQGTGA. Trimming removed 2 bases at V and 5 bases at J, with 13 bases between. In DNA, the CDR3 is TGTGCCAGCAGCTTATTGCCAGGATCTAACGAGCAGTACTTC. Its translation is CASSLLPGSNEQYF.

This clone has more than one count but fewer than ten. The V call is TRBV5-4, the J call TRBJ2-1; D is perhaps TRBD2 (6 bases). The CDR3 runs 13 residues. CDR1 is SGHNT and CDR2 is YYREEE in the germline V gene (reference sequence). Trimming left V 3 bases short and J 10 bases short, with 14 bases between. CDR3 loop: CASSSLREPEQFF. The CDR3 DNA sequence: TGTGCCAGCAGCTCGCTGCGGGAACCAGAGCAGTTCTTC. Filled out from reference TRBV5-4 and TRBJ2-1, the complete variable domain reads ETGVTQSPTHLIKTRGQQVTLRCSSQSGHNTVSWYQQALGQGPQFIFQYYREEENGRGNFPPRFSGLQFPNYSSELNVNALELDDSALYLCASSSLREPEQFFGPGTRLTVL.

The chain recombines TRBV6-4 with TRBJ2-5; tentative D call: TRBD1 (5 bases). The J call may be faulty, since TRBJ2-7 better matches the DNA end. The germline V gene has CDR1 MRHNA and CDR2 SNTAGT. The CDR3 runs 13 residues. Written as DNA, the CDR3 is TGTGCCAGCAGTGGCCGACAGATCTACGAGCAGTACTTC. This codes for CASSGRQIYEQYF.

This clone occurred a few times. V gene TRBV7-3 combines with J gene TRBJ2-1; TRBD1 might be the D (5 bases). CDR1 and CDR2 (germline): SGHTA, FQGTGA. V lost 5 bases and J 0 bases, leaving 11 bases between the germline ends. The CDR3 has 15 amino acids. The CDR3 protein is CASSPGQGSYNEQFF. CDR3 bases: TGTGCCAGCAGCCCCGGTCAGGGCTCCTACAATGAGCAGTTCTTC.

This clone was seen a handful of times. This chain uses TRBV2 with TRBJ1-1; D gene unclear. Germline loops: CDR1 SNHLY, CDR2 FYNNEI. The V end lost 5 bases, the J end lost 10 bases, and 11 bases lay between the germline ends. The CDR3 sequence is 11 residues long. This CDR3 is CASSLMSGAFF. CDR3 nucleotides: TGTGCCAGCAGTCTTATGTCGGGAGCTTTCTTT. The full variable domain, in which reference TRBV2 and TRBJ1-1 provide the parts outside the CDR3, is EPEVTQTPSHQVTQMGQEVILRCVPISNHLYFYWYRQILGQKVEFLVSFYNNEISEKSEIFDDQFSVERPDGSNFTLKIRSTKLEDSAMYFCASSLMSGAFFGQGTRLTVV.

In DNA form, the CDR3 reads TGTGCCAGCCGCCGTGGCCCCCTCTCTGGAAACACCATATATTTT. Amino acid sequence: CASRRGPLSGNTIYF. The chain uses TRBV28 and TRBJ1-3; D call uncertain. The CDR3 has 15 residues. Germline V gives CDR1 MDHEN, CDR2 SYDVKM. V shed 8 bases and J shed 0 bases, with 14 bases lying between them.

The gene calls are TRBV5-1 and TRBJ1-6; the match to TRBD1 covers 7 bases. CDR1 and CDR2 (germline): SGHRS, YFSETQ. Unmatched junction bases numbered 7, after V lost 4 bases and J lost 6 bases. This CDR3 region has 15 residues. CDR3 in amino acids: CASSPPGTANSPLHF. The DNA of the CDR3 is TGCGCCAGCAGCCCCCCCGGGACAGCTAATTCACCCCTCCACTTT.

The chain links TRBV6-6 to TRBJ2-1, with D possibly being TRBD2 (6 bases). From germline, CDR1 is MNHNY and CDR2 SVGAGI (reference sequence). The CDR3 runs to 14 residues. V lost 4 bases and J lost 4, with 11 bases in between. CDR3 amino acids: CASSWGELYNEQFF. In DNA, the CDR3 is TGTGCCAGCAGTTGGGGGGAACTTTACAATGAGCAGTTCTTC.

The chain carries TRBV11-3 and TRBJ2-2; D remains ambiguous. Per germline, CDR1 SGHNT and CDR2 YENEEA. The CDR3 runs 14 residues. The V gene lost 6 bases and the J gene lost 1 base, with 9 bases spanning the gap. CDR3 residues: CASRQRGNTGELFF. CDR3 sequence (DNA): TGTGCCAGCAGACAACGAGGGAACACCGGGGAGCTGTTTTTT.

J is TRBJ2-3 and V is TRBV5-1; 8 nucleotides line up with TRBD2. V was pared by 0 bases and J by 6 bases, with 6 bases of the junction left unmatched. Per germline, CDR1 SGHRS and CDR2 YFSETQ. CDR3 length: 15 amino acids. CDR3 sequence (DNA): TGCGCCAGCAGCTTGGCAGGACTAGCTTTGGATACGCAGTATTTT. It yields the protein CASSLAGLALDTQYF.

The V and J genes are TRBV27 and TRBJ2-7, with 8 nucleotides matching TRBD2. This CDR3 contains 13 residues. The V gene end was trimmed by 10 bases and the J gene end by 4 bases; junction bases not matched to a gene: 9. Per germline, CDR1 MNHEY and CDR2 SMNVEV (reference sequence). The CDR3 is CAIGTRNRYEQYF. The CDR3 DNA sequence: TGTGCCATTGGGACTAGAAACAGATACGAGCAGTACTTC.

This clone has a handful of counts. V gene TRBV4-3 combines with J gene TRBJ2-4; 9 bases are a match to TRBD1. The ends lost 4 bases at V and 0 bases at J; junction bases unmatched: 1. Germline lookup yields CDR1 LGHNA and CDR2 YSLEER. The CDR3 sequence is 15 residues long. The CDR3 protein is CASSRDRAAKNIQYF. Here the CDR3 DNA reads TGCGCCAGCAGCCGGGACAGGGCAGCCAAAAACATTCAGTACTTC.

For the CDR3, the DNA is TGCGCCAGCAGCCAAGCGGGGGACACAGATACGCAGTATTTT. It is translated as CASSQAGDTDTQYF. The chain joins TRBV4-1 to TRBJ2-3, with D tentatively TRBD2 (6 bases). The CDR3 runs to 14 residues. Germline CDR1 reads MGHRA; CDR2 reads YSYEKL. V was trimmed by 1 base and J by 2 bases, leaving 7 bases between them.